A single sample is the source of the 4 T cell receptor beta chains below, sequenced in a study of blood T cell repertoires in COVID-19 (dated by TCRdb to about 2020). Library construction relied on the immunoSEQ multiplex PCR assay. This is the immuneACCESS table as TCRdb keeps it, with only in-frame sequences that have V and J called. A part of the clones is gone; compared with another copy, unresolved V genes explain less than half, and the rest is unexplained. For this sample there are approximately 170,000 clones; 88% appear just once. The top ten clonotypes cover roughly 24% of the sample. Sequencing input: peripheral blood. These receptors originate from a man aged 55 to 69 with acute or convalescent COVID-19.

This clone showed up just once. The chain uses TRBV2 and TRBJ1-5, with 8 bases identical to TRBD1. With 3 bases clipped from V and 4 bases from J, the junction kept 5 bases outside the gene matches. The CDR3 loop spans 15 amino acids. CDR1 and CDR2 from the germline V gene are SNHLY and FYNNEI. In DNA, the CDR3 is TGTGCCAGCAGTGAGGGACAGGTGGGGAATCAGCCCCAGCATTTT. Protein sequence: CASSEGQVGNQPQHF.

The chain employs TRBV5-6 and TRBJ1-2; TRBD1 matches 7 bases. V dropped 1 base and J dropped 4; count of bases not matched to a gene: 7. Germline V gene lookup returns CDR1 SGHDT and CDR2 YYEEEE. The CDR3 extends over 15 amino acids. The CDR3 sequence: CASSLTRTGSYGYTF. CDR3 bases: TGTGCCAGCAGCTTGACTCGGACAGGATCCTATGGCTACACCTTC.

V gene TRBV6-5 combines with J gene TRBJ1-2; no clear D. The CDR3 loop spans 13 amino acids. Per the germline V gene, CDR1 is MNHEY and CDR2 is SVGAGI. V shed 6 bases and J shed 4 bases, with 12 bases lying between them. In nucleotides, the CDR3 is TGTGCCAGCAGACGTACAGAAGTCTATGGCTACACCTTC. This codes for CASRRTEVYGYTF.

Regarding this clone: One junction end disagrees with the germline gene, perhaps due to a read error. The chain employs TRBV28 and TRBJ1-5; TRBD1 might be the D (5 bases). The germline V gene encodes CDR1 MDHEN and CDR2 SYDVKM. The CDR3 runs to 18 residues. Here the CDR3 DNA reads TGTGCCAGCAGTGGCAGACAGATCGGTGAGGTTAGCAATCGGCCCCAGCATTTT. Its protein is CASSGRQIGEVSNRPQHF.